This T cell receptor (beta chain) was profiled in a study of T cell responses to AZD1222 COVID-19 vaccine. V lost 5 bases and J 4 bases, leaving 11 bases between the germline ends. Germline CDR1 SGHAT, CDR2 FQDESV (reference sequence). CDR3 length: 14 amino acids. This table comes from immunoSEQ multiplex PCR, and its TCRdb copy is limited to in-frame clones, with some not included. Seen here are about 130,000 clones, just over 90% observed once, and the top ten hold approximately 0.98%. The chain employs TRBV11-1 and TRBJ1-4; D not certain. Sequencing used peripheral blood, obtained 28 days after the second AZD1222 dose. The receptor's source is an adult who received the AZD1222 COVID-19 vaccine. CDR3 amino acids: CASSRGGINEKLFF. CDR3 coding DNA: TGTGCCAGCAGCCGAGGAGGTATTAATGAAAAACTGTTTTTT. Full variable domain (remainder filled in from reference TRBV11-1 and TRBJ1-4): EAEVAQSPRYKITEKSQAVAFWCDPISGHATLYWYRQILGQGPELLVQFQDESVVDDSQLPKDRFSAERLKGVDSTLKIQPAELGDSAMYLCASSRGGINEKLFFGSGTQLSVL.